These T cell receptor beta chains were read from a single sample in a study of T cells in Graves' hyperthyroidism and ophthalmopathy. MiXCR, applied by TCRdb to the multiplex PCR reads, yields one record per CDR3 protein. The sample gives some 460,000 distinct CDR3 sequences, less than 20% of which show up once; 7.7% is in the top ten. Sequenced material: blood. The receptors were sampled from a woman aged 18-29 years with Graves' hyperthyroidism. Both conserved end residues are part of each CDR3. Each record gives: J gene, CDR3 length, V gene, CDR3 protein.

TRBJ2-3	16	TRBV28	CASNAPGGLLTDTQYF
TRBJ2-3	14	TRBV2	CASSGFAPTDTQYF
TRBJ1-1	13	TRBV11-2	CASSSTQGAEAFF
TRBJ1-2	14	TRBV27	CASSSTGAYYGYTF
TRBJ1-1	16	TRBV12-5	CASGLVRAREDTEAFF
TRBJ1-1	13	TRBV6-6	CASSYSWNTEAFF
TRBJ1-2	14	TRBV3-1	CASSPANAGYGYTF
TRBJ2-1	20	TRBV7-3	CASSLYRGGGTSGTYNEQFF
TRBJ1-3	12	TRBV20-1	CSARDNGNTIYF
TRBJ2-5	14	TRBV9	CASSAGQGAGDQYF
TRBJ2-7	15	TRBV19	CASSNGPGSSYEQYF
TRBJ2-3	15	TRBV10-3	CAIRIGLTYTDTQYF
TRBJ2-7	14	TRBV20-1	CSARVGTGGSEQYF
TRBJ2-2	14	TRBV27	CASSLRTYTGELFF
TRBJ1-4	16	TRBV5-1	CASSLGGGDGREKLFF
TRBJ2-2	17	TRBV27	CASSLRTSGVNTGELFF
TRBJ1-4	13	TRBV6-2/TRBV6-3	CATKETGHEKLFF
TRBJ2-3	16	TRBV6-1	CASSEAPGQGADTQYF
TRBJ2-2	20	TRBV5-1	CASSYPMTPGQPTNTGELFF
TRBJ2-7	13	TRBV28	CASSFSDGYEQYF
TRBJ2-7	14	TRBV3-1	CASSPRRGAYEQYF
TRBJ2-7	15	TRBV12-3/TRBV12-4	CASRLSGVGSYEQYF
TRBJ2-1	13	TRBV7-9	CASSPYSSGEQFF
TRBJ1-5	13	TRBV20-1	CSAVPQGDQPQHF
TRBJ2-3	14	TRBV20-1	CSARVGGSRDTQYF
TRBJ2-5	14	TRBV5-6	CASSLAEVWETQYF
TRBJ2-7	14	TRBV19	CASSPWTEYYEQYF
TRBJ2-3	12	TRBV12-5	CASGQREEAQYF
TRBJ2-7	15	TRBV7-3	CASSLTLAGGYEQYF
TRBJ2-7	16	TRBV5-1	CASSFTGIGRTDEQYF
TRBJ2-3	17	TRBV9	CASSVGGTSGPQIAQYF
TRBJ2-5	13	TRBV12-3/TRBV12-4	CASSPLVMETQYF
TRBJ1-1	15	TRBV7-8	CASSLRGRENTEAFF
TRBJ2-1	15	TRBV9	CASNVEAGVGAEQFF
TRBJ2-2	17	TRBV19	CASMGGGGEGNTGELFF
TRBJ2-5	15	TRBV6-5	CASSYSIREQVTQYF
TRBJ1-5	13	TRBV6-1	CASSEAKYQPQHF